One sample yielded the 3 T cell receptor beta chains listed below, sequenced in a study of response to subunit inactivated influenza vaccine. TCRdb re-called the RT-PCR reads with MiXCR, one entry per CDR3 protein. This table holds some 800,000 distinct CDR3 sequences, approximately 21% found once. Source: PBMCs from blood, taken 4 to 6 days after vaccination. The source is a man in his fifties who received an inactivated influenza vaccine.

The chain uses TRBV4-1 and TRBJ2-1; D is perhaps TRBD1 (6 bases). CDR3 length: 14 residues. V gave up 1 base and J gave up 10 bases, with 14 bases separating them. Germline V gene sequence: CDR1 MGHRA, CDR2 YSYEKL. This CDR3 is CASSQVGQGLEQFF. The CDR3 DNA reads as TGCGCCAGCAGCCAAGTGGGACAAGGATTAGAGCAGTTCTTC.

This clonotype appeared many times. The CDR3 loop reads CASRDESSYNEQFF. The CDR3 region has the DNA TGTGCCAGCAGAGACGAGAGCTCCTACAATGAGCAGTTCTTC. This sequence joins TRBV6-2 or TRBV6-3 and TRBJ2-1; D is unclear. Trimming took 6 bases from V and 0 from J, leaving 9 bases between them. The CDR3 is made up of 14 amino acids. Germline assignment: CDR1 MNHEY and CDR2 SVGEGT.

The chain recombines TRBV30 with TRBJ1-1; possibly TRBD1 for D (5 bases). V shed 0 bases and J shed 11 bases, with 16 bases lying between them. The germline V gene encodes CDR1 GTSNPN and CDR2 SVGIG (reference sequence). There are 13 residues in the CDR3. CDR3 nucleotides: TGTGCCTGGAGTGTGGCAGTCTGGGGGGAGGCTTTCTTT. The encoded protein is CAWSVAVWGEAFF.